Below, 5 T cell receptor beta chains from the same sample are listed, as sequenced in a study of blood T cell repertoires in COVID-19. TCRdb's copy holds only in-frame clones and misses some; the assay was immunoSEQ multiplex PCR. Here the sample spans about 400,000 clones, 80% to 90% being singletons. The specimen was peripheral blood. These TCRs come from a middle-aged man with acute or convalescent COVID-19.

The CDR3 DNA is TGTGCCAGTAGTATGGGATCCCGACAGTACGAGCAGTACTTC. Its translation: CASSMGSRQYEQYF. The chain has TRBV19 and TRBJ2-7; TRBD1 might be the D (5 bases). Germline lookup yields CDR1 LNHDA and CDR2 SQIVND (reference sequence). V dropped 3 bases and J dropped 4 bases, with 13 bases sitting between them. CDR3 length: 14 amino acids.

The rearrangement uses TRBV19 and TRBJ1-1; 9 nucleotides align to TRBD1. Germline CDR1 LNHDA, CDR2 SQIVND (reference sequence). The CDR3 extends over 13 amino acids. V gave up 7 bases and J gave up 8 bases; unmatched junction bases: 8. The CDR3 here is CASKSQGALEAFF. CDR3 DNA sequence: TGTGCCAGTAAATCACAGGGGGCCTTAGAAGCTTTCTTT.

The rearrangement joins TRBV7-6 to TRBJ2-3, with TRBD2 matching 8 bases. Germline CDR1 is SGHVS and CDR2 is FNYEAQ. With V trimmed by 3 bases and J by 7 bases, 12 bases remained unmatched. The CDR3 consists of 16 residues. The CDR3 DNA reads as TGTGCCAGCAGCTTCCTTGGACTAGCTTCAACCTATACGCAGTATTTT. Protein product: CASSFLGLASTYTQYF.

This clone was detected only once. V gene TRBV7-2 combines with J gene TRBJ1-4; 7 nucleotides match TRBD1. Germline CDR1 reads SGHTA; CDR2 reads FQGNSA. Trimming at V came to 0 bases and at J to 7 bases, leaving 8 bases not matched to a gene. The CDR3 loop spans 16 amino acids. The CDR3 bases are TGTGCCAGCAGCTTAGCAGGGGGCAAAGGAGGTGAAAAACTGTTTTTT. Translated: CASSLAGGKGGEKLFF.

This rearrangement joins TRBV12-2 to TRBJ2-6; no check of the table's D call, TRBD2, against the DNA was made. TRBV12-2 is labeled a pseudogene. This CDR3 region has 18 residues. The CDR3 DNA sequence: TGTGCAAGTCGCTTCCCCCGCCCCATGGAGTCTGGGGCCAACGTCCTGACTTTC. Amino acid sequence: CASRFPRPMESGANVLTF.